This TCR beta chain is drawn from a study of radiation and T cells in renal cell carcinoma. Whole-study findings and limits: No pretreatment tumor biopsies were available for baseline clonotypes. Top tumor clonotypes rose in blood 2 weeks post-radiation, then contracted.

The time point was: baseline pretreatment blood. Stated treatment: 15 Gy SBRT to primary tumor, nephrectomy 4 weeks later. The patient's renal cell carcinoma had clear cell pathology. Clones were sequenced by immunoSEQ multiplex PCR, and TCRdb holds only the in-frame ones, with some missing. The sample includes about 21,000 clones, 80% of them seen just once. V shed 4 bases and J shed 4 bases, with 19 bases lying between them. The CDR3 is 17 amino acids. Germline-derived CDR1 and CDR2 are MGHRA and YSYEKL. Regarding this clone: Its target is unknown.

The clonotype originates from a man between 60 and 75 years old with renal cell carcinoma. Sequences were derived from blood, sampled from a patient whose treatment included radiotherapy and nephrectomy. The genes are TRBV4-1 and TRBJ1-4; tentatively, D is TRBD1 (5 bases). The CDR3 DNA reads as TGCGCCAGCAGCCCGCAGCCTTCCGGGACGGTTAATGAAAAACTGTTTTTT. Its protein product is CASSPQPSGTVNEKLFF.